This T cell receptor (beta chain) was documented in a study of shared clonotypes between healthy human individuals. Study observations and caveats: Only blood samples were collected, and tissue repertoires likely differ.

The assay was immunoSEQ multiplex PCR, and TCRdb's table has in-frame clones only and misses some. The data show roughly 1,100,000 clones, around 76% seen once. Worth noting for this clone: Its antigen is currently unknown.

V lost 4 bases, J lost 6 bases, and 6 bases stayed unmatched. CDR1 is MGHRA, CDR2 YSYEKL, per germline. The CDR3 totals 15 residues. The CD4+ fraction was divided into a CD45RA+ naive subset and a CD45RA-negative memory subset. The chain has TRBV4-1 and TRBJ2-3; 11 bases agree with TRBD2. The TCR comes from a man between 18 and 29 years old in good health. The specimen was memory CD4+ T cells sorted from blood. Subset defined: CD45RA-negative fraction. As DNA, the CDR3 is TGCGCCAGCAGCCCCGGACTAGCGGGCTCCGATACGCAGTATTTT. Its protein is CASSPGLAGSDTQYF.